This T cell receptor (beta chain) emerged from a study of response to subunit inactivated influenza vaccine (dated by TCRdb to 2016 to 2019). The study in broad terms: The study used deep quantitative T cell receptor repertoire profiling to track responses to a trivalent subunit inactivated influenza vaccine. What the study reported, not specific to this receptor: The authors proposed that each seasonal influenza vaccination may bring in only a limited number of new T cells.

Library method: RT-PCR. Sequencing relied on an Illumina HiSeq 2500. The public reads were run again by TCRdb, first through fastp at Q25 and then through MiXCR, and only productive beta chains were kept. Rows matching on CDR3 protein sequence are summarized as one entry with the most common DNA and genes. This sample comprises almost 600,000 distinct CDR3 sequences, around 15% of them detected only once. 8.5% to 14% of the sample is taken by the ten largest. This clonotype was detected only a few times. Its specific antigen is unknown. No quality values exist for individual bases; no much larger clone is one base distant. V loses 5 bases, J loses 0 bases, and the germline ends lie 7 bases apart. The CDR3 measures 13 amino acids from cysteine to phenylalanine. Here the CDR3 DNA is all that survives: 39 bases in frame from base 1.

The clonotype comes from a man aged 50 or older who received an inactivated influenza vaccine. Donor details come from another sample of the same person, matched by shared clones. The V and J genes are TRBV12-3 or TRBV12-4 and TRBJ2-5; no D segment can be confidently identified. Sequencing was performed on PBMCs from blood, taken 11 to 12 days after vaccination. The CDR3 corresponds to CASSGRNQETQYF. The sequence in DNA is TGTGCCAGCAGTGGACGAAACCAAGAGACCCAGTACTTC.